The T cell receptor beta chain described here comes from a study of T cell clusters in autoimmune cytopenias. From germline, CDR1 is SGHAT and CDR2 FQDESV (reference sequence). The CDR3 contains 12 residues. TRB was amplified by touch-down multiplex PCR, primer pools A and B combined. Reprocessing the multiplex PCR reads, TCRdb reports a single entry for every CDR3 protein and omits DNA. This repertoire comprises fewer than 6,500 distinct CDR3 sequences; its ten largest clones make up around three fifths. TRB was amplified from approximately 230 ng of peripheral blood genomic DNA per sample. The same sample was also used in a study of T cell repertoires in aging, cancer and after chemotherapy.

The chain couples TRBV11-1 to TRBJ2-3. The receptor was derived from a human donor in good health. The sample consisted of peripheral blood. The CDR3 region is CASSLDTDTQYF.